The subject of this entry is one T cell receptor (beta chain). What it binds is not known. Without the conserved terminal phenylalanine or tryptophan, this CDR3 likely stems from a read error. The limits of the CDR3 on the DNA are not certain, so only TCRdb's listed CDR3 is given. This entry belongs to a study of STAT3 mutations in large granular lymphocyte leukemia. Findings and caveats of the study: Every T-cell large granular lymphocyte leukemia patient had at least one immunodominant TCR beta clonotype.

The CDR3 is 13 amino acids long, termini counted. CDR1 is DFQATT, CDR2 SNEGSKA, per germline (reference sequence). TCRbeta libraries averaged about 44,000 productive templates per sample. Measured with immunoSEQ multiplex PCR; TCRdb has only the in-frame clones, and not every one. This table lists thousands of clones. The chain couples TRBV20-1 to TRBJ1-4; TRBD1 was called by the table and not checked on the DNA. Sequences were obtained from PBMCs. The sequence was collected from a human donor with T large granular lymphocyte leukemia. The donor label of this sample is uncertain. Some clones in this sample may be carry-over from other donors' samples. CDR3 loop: CSARDNLGGMVEK.